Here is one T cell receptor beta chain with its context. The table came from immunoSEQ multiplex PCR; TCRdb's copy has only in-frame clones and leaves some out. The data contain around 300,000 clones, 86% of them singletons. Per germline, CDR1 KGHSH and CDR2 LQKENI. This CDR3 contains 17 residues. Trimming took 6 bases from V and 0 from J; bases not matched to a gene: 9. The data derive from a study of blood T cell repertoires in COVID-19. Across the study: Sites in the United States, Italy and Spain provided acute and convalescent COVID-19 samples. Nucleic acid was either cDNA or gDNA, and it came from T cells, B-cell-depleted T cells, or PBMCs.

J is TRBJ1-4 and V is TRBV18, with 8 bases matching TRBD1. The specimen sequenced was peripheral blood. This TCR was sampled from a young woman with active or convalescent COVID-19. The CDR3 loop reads CASSLGQVRATNEKLFF. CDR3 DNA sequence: TGTGCCAGCTCTCTGGGACAGGTTCGGGCAACTAATGAAAAACTGTTTTTT.